Below, one T cell receptor beta chain is given with its context. Its antigen is unidentified. This entry is derived from a study of shared clonotypes between healthy human individuals. About the research overall: CD8 memory received one plate per donor, CD8 naive two, CD4 memory three and CD4 naive three. Study observations and caveats: Naive subsets, compared against memory subsets, generally had larger estimated richness values.

Only in-frame clones appear in the TCRdb table, and some are missing; sequencing was by immunoSEQ multiplex PCR. The data contain approximately 1,000,000 clones, approximately 80% of them seen just once; the ten biggest clones take up 0.85% to 1%. Sequencing input: memory CD4+ T cells from PBMCs. Documented subset: CD45RA-negative fraction. The TCR originated in a man aged 18-30 years in good health. Some clones in this sample may be carry-over from other donors' samples.

The chain's CDR3 is CASSLNPGGGEQFF. The DNA of the CDR3 is TGTGCCAGCAGCTTGAATCCGGGAGGGGGTGAGCAGTTCTTC. The gene calls are TRBV7-2 and TRBJ2-1, with 8 bases aligning to TRBD2. Per the germline V gene, CDR1 is SGHTA and CDR2 is FQGNSA. J gave up 9 bases and V 3 bases, and 7 bases lay outside the gene matches. The CDR3 has 14 amino acids.